A selection of T cell receptor beta chains follows, all from one sample in a study of CD8 T cells in Susac syndrome. Using its own MiXCR run on the immunoSEQ multiplex PCR reads, TCRdb lists one record per CDR3 protein. The sample comprises 150,000 or so distinct CDR3 sequences, around 94% of which are singletons, and around 0.14% rests with the top ten. Sequenced input: CD4+ T cells from PBMCs. The receptors come from a human donor in good health. The CDR3 runs from the conserved cysteine through the conserved F or W. A D gene is named only where the DNA matches it firmly. The size of a clone is reported for some rows only, either as once, few or many, or as a class for expanded clones.

j_gene: TRBJ1-2
d_gene: NA
v_gene: TRBV20-1
abundance: NA
CDR3nt: TGCAGTGCTAGAGTTGGGGGATCCTCCTGGGGCTACACCTTC
CDR3aa: CSARVGGSSWGYTF

j_gene: TRBJ1-1
d_gene: NA
v_gene: TRBV9
abundance: NA
CDR3nt: TGTGCCAGCTCCGTAGGCGGGGAAGGAATCACTGAAGCTTTCTTT
CDR3aa: CASSVGGEGITEAFF

j_gene: TRBJ2-5
d_gene: NA
v_gene: TRBV7-2
abundance: NA
CDR3nt: TGTGCCAGCAGCTCTCCGGGCGCCCCCGGAGAGACCCAGTACTTC
CDR3aa: CASSSPGAPGETQYF

j_gene: TRBJ2-7
d_gene: NA
v_gene: TRBV27
abundance: once
CDR3nt: TGTGCCAGCAAACTAGAGCTTCAGGGTAGCCACGAGCAGTACTTC
CDR3aa: CASKLELQGSHEQYF

j_gene: TRBJ2-1
d_gene: TRBD2
v_gene: TRBV3-1
abundance: NA
CDR3nt: TGTGCCAGCAGCCAAGGGATGCTAGCGGGGGGGTACAATGAGCAGTTCTTC
CDR3aa: CASSQGMLAGGYNEQFF

j_gene: TRBJ2-7
d_gene: NA
v_gene: TRBV19
abundance: NA
CDR3nt: TGTGCCAGTAGTATAGGCGGCAGAACCTACGAGCAGTACTTC
CDR3aa: CASSIGGRTYEQYF

j_gene: TRBJ1-1
d_gene: NA
v_gene: TRBV6-6
abundance: NA
CDR3nt: TGTGCCAGCAGGGTGACCCCCCTGGGGACTGAAGCTTTCTTT
CDR3aa: CASRVTPLGTEAFF

j_gene: TRBJ1-4
d_gene: TRBD1
v_gene: TRBV29-1
abundance: NA
CDR3nt: TGCAGCGTCGGGACAGGGGATGAAAAACTGTTTTTT
CDR3aa: CSVGTGDEKLFF

j_gene: TRBJ2-1
d_gene: NA
v_gene: TRBV20-1
abundance: NA
CDR3nt: TGCAGTGCTTCGGGACTTCTCGATGAGCAGTTCTTC
CDR3aa: CSASGLLDEQFF

j_gene: TRBJ1-6
d_gene: NA
v_gene: TRBV20-1
abundance: NA
CDR3nt: TGCAGTGCTTTACGAACAGGGACATCACCCCTCCACTTT
CDR3aa: CSALRTGTSPLHF

j_gene: TRBJ2-5
d_gene: NA
v_gene: TRBV29-1
abundance: few
CDR3nt: TGCAGCGTTGTCGGGGCGGGACAGTTAGGTCCCCAGTACTTC
CDR3aa: CSVVGAGQLGPQYF

j_gene: TRBJ2-5
d_gene: TRBD2
v_gene: TRBV20-1
abundance: NA
CDR3nt: TGCAGTGCTAGACCCCGCGGGGGGGTGGAGACCCAGTACTTC
CDR3aa: CSARPRGGVETQYF

j_gene: TRBJ1-1
d_gene: NA
v_gene: TRBV20-1
abundance: NA
CDR3nt: TGCAGCAAGAGCAAAGGGGACACTGAAGCTTTCTTT
CDR3aa: CSKSKGDTEAFF

j_gene: TRBJ2-2
d_gene: TRBD2
v_gene: TRBV20-1
abundance: NA
CDR3nt: TGCAGCACCGGACGGGGGGACACCGGGGAGCTGTTTTTT
CDR3aa: CSTGRGDTGELFF

j_gene: TRBJ1-2
d_gene: NA
v_gene: TRBV20-1
abundance: NA
CDR3nt: TGCAGTGCTAGGGCGATGGGGCAGGGTGATGGCTACACCTTC
CDR3aa: CSARAMGQGDGYTF

j_gene: TRBJ2-7
d_gene: TRBD1
v_gene: TRBV6-5
abundance: NA
CDR3nt: TGTGCCAGCAGACAAACAGGGGCGCGCTCCTACGAGCAGTACTTC
CDR3aa: CASRQTGARSYEQYF

j_gene: TRBJ2-7
d_gene: NA
v_gene: TRBV4-3
abundance: NA
CDR3nt: TGCGCCAGCAGTCAAGCAGACAGTCCGAGGGATGAGCAGTACTTC
CDR3aa: CASSQADSPRDEQYF

j_gene: TRBJ2-7
d_gene: NA
v_gene: TRBV27
abundance: NA
CDR3nt: TGTGCCAGCAGCCGCCCGGGGGCTTCGGTCGACGAGCAGTACTTC
CDR3aa: CASSRPGASVDEQYF

j_gene: TRBJ2-5
d_gene: NA
v_gene: TRBV20-1
abundance: NA
CDR3nt: TGCAGTGCTAGGCCCGCGGGGGAGACCCAGTACTTC
CDR3aa: CSARPAGETQYF

j_gene: TRBJ2-5
d_gene: NA
v_gene: TRBV29-1
abundance: NA
CDR3nt: TGCAGCACCAAAAGCGGACAGCAAGAGACCCAGTACTTC
CDR3aa: CSTKSGQQETQYF

j_gene: TRBJ2-5
d_gene: NA
v_gene: TRBV7-9
abundance: NA
CDR3nt: TGTGCCAGCAGCCCTGACAGTTACCAAGAGACCCAGTACTTC
CDR3aa: CASSPDSYQETQYF

j_gene: TRBJ1-5
d_gene: NA
v_gene: TRBV10-3
abundance: NA
CDR3nt: TGTGCCATCAGTGTGTCGAGCAATCAGCCCCAGCATTTT
CDR3aa: CAISVSSNQPQHF

j_gene: TRBJ1-2
d_gene: NA
v_gene: TRBV7-9
abundance: NA
CDR3nt: TGTGCCAGCAGCTCCGTTGCGGCGGGGGCTAACTATGGCTACACCTTC
CDR3aa: CASSSVAAGANYGYTF

j_gene: TRBJ2-7
d_gene: NA
v_gene: TRBV25-1
abundance: NA
CDR3nt: TGTGCCAGCAGTTCGGGTTTATACCACGAGCAGTACTTC
CDR3aa: CASSSGLYHEQYF

j_gene: TRBJ2-3
d_gene: NA
v_gene: TRBV20-1
abundance: NA
CDR3nt: TGCAGTGCTAGAGATCACGAGGAATCAGATACGCAGTATTTT
CDR3aa: CSARDHEESDTQYF